This section outlines one T cell receptor (beta chain) sequence together with its context. Its antigen is still unknown. The record has no base qualities; no much larger clone is one base away. The sample belongs to a study of vaccination effects on CD4 cells after COVID-19 (dated by TCRdb to about 2022). With regard to the full study: In the ViraFEST assay, PBMC were stimulated with viral peptide pools, and antigen-specific CD4+ T cell clonotypes were then identified by expansion using TCR sequencing. Each participant received two doses of an mRNA SARS-CoV-2 vaccine, either BNT162b2 or mRNA-1273. Pre-vaccine samples from a couple of convalescent patients were drawn 16 days and one week before the first dose, 142 and 148 days after COVID-19 diagnosis. About 2.1 million PBMC per well were cultured in IMDM with about 5.1% human AB serum, 8.5 to 10 IU/ml IL-2 and gentamicin, plus 10 ug/ml peptides. SARS-CoV-2 spike-specific CD4+ TCR repertoires were compared before and after mRNA vaccination in COVID-19 convalescent patients and in infection-naive vaccine recipients. A total of 10 COVID-19 convalescent patients and a few SARS-CoV-2-naive healthy vaccine recipients were included in the full study. The Oncomine TCR Beta short-read assay on an Illumina iSeq 100 was used to sequence cultures from other donors in the study.

The germline V and J ends show losses of 4 bases and 0 bases respectively, and no gene match explains 5 bases of the junction. The CDR3 holds 15 amino acids from the cysteine to the phenylalanine. Only the CDR3 region is kept as DNA, spanning 45 bases read in frame from base 1. Via the germline V gene, CDR1 is MNHEY and CDR2 SVGAGI. The library came from the immunoSEQ multiplex PCR assay. TCR beta CDR3 sequencing was performed on DNA from the cultured, isolated CD4+ T cells. The paper's processing steps were these. The analysis removed non-productive TCR sequences, trimmed reads to the CDR3 region, and retained only CDR3s that were 7 or more amino acids long. Antigen-specific clonotypes were identified with the MANAFEST web app by comparing expansion in peptide wells against reference cultures. To be called positive, a clone needed expansion at FDR<0.05 compared with the reference and with all other wells, an odds ratio greater than 5, and a frequency greater than 0.1% in two replicate wells. A clonotype was called cross-reactive if it was significantly expanded both in SARS-CoV-2 spike wells and in at least one common cold coronavirus spike condition. CDR3 similarity was assessed by Levenshtein distance with the stringdist R package, and unrooted trees were built with ape in R 3.6.1. TCRdb retrieved this table from immuneACCESS and kept in-frame rearrangements only. Not all clones are present; in checked studies, unresolved V genes account for under half, and no reason is known for the remainder. D and trimming were read from the DNA, whereas the V and J calls and clone size are those reported in that table. The table for this sample lists 40,000 to 60,000 clones; approximately 74% of them were counted only once. The top ten hold approximately 8.6% of the sample.

After more than nine days of culture, CD4+ T cells were isolated with the EasySep CD4+ T cell isolation kit. Convalescent patients had PCR-confirmed SARS-CoV-2 infection between March and December 2020, before Alpha, Beta and Delta variants emerged in the United States. Half of the culture medium was replaced with fresh IL-2-containing medium on days 3 and 7. Unless noted otherwise, every peptide stimulation condition was grown in triplicate wells. PBMC were separated from whole blood using Ficoll-Paque Plus gradient centrifugation and were then either cryopreserved at -140C or used fresh. The QIAamp micro DNA kit was used to extract genomic DNA from the cultured CD4+ T cells. Results the study describes overall, beyond this receptor: In convalescent patients, the post-vaccine spike-reactive repertoire consisted mainly of new vaccine-induced clones, largely distinct from infection-induced clones. Only a small number of convalescent patients were included, and no early post-infection timepoints were available, which limited the study. At late post-vaccination timepoints, both infection-induced and vaccine-induced clones showed marked clonal contraction, consistent with waning T cell responses.

This clonotype was obtained from a human donor who had a prior SARS-CoV-2 infection. The sample was CD4+ T cells from PBMCs cultured without peptide, taken before COVID-19 vaccination. The rearranged chain carries TRBV6-5 and TRBJ1-1, and 7 bases in between align with TRBD1. The sequenced DNA is TGTGCCAGCAGTTCGGGGACAGACATGAACACTGAAGCTTTCTTT. Translation gives CASSSGTDMNTEAFF.